Listed below are T cell receptor beta chains from one sample, sequenced in a study of blood T cell repertoires in COVID-19. Clones were read by immunoSEQ multiplex PCR, and TCRdb kept only the in-frame ones, dropping some. The table has some 320,000 clones, about 87% seen once. Sequencing was performed on peripheral blood. Receptors were obtained from a woman in her 30s who had recovered from COVID-19. Both conserved end residues are part of each CDR3. A D gene is named only where the DNA matches it firmly. Not every row has a clone size; where given, it reads once, few, many or a size class.

CDR3: CASTLGGLGTQETQYF
DNA: TGTGCCAGCACCCTGGGGGGACTGGGGACCCAAGAGACCCAGTACTTC
length: 16
V: TRBV6-6
size: .
D: .
J: TRBJ2-5

CDR3: CAISEAGGDAGELFF
DNA: TGTGCCATCAGTGAGGCGGGGGGTGACGCCGGGGAGCTGTTTTTT
length: 15
V: TRBV10-3
size: .
D: TRBD2
J: TRBJ2-2

CDR3: CASSRQGGNQPQHF
DNA: TGTGCCAGCTCCCGACAGGGGGGCAATCAGCCCCAGCATTTT
length: 14
V: TRBV18
size: .
D: TRBD1
J: TRBJ1-5

CDR3: CAWSYETQYF
DNA: TGTGCCTGGAGTTATGAGACCCAGTACTTC
length: 10
V: TRBV30
size: .
D: .
J: TRBJ2-5

CDR3: CASSQGYSDREAFF
DNA: TGTGCCAGCAGCCAAGGATATTCCGACAGAGAAGCTTTCTTT
length: 14
V: TRBV3-1/TRBV3-2
size: .
D: .
J: TRBJ1-1

CDR3: CASSLRQAGLSIQYF
DNA: TGTGCCAGCAGCTTACGGCAAGCAGGGCTAAGCATTCAGTACTTC
length: 15
V: TRBV7-9
size: .
D: .
J: TRBJ2-4

CDR3: CASSLRGSNYGYTF
DNA: TGTGCCAGCAGCTTGAGGGGTTCTAACTATGGCTACACCTTC
length: 14
V: TRBV5-6
size: .
D: .
J: TRBJ1-2

CDR3: CASTVKGGDGYTF
DNA: TGTGCCAGCACCGTGAAGGGGGGGGATGGCTACACCTTC
length: 13
V: TRBV28
size: .
D: .
J: TRBJ1-2

CDR3: CASSQDWQEKLFF
DNA: TGCGCCAGCAGCCAAGATTGGCAGGAAAAACTGTTTTTT
length: 13
V: TRBV4-1
size: .
D: .
J: TRBJ1-4

CDR3: CASKADSRYGYTF
DNA: TGTGCCAGTAAGGCCGACAGCCGCTATGGCTACACCTTC
length: 13
V: TRBV19
size: .
D: .
J: TRBJ1-2

CDR3: CATSEDRDRLNTEAFF
DNA: TGTGCCACCAGTGAGGACCGGGACAGACTGAACACTGAAGCTTTCTTT
length: 16
V: TRBV24-1
size: .
D: TRBD1
J: TRBJ1-1

CDR3: CASSDRDSEGYTF
DNA: TGTGCCAGCAGTGACAGGGATTCGGAAGGCTACACCTTC
length: 13
V: TRBV2
size: .
D: .
J: TRBJ1-2

CDR3: CASRPTDRLNTEAFF
DNA: TGTGCCAGCAGACCCACGGACAGGTTGAACACTGAAGCTTTCTTT
length: 15
V: TRBV6-5
size: .
D: TRBD1
J: TRBJ1-1

CDR3: CASSPWDREDYGYTF
DNA: TGTGCCAGCAGCCCGTGGGACAGGGAGGACTATGGCTACACCTTC
length: 15
V: TRBV7-9
size: few
D: TRBD1
J: TRBJ1-2

CDR3: CASSPYSPETQYF
DNA: TGTGCCAGCAGTCCCTACAGCCCGGAGACCCAGTACTTC
length: 13
V: TRBV12-3/TRBV12-4
size: once
D: .
J: TRBJ2-5

CDR3: CASSPRGGGWPGELFF
DNA: TGTGCCAGCAGCCCGCGGGGGGGCGGATGGCCCGGGGAGCTGTTTTTT
length: 16
V: TRBV5-4
size: .
D: TRBD2
J: TRBJ2-2

CDR3: CSVVMRNEQFF
DNA: TGCAGCGTTGTGATGAGGAATGAGCAGTTCTTC
length: 11
V: TRBV29-1
size: .
D: .
J: TRBJ2-1

CDR3: CASSLQGNTGELFF
DNA: TGTGCCAGCAGCTTGCAGGGGAACACCGGGGAGCTGTTTTTT
length: 14
V: TRBV5-4
size: .
D: .
J: TRBJ2-2

CDR3: CAISVSGSTDTQYF
DNA: TGTGCCATCAGTGTTTCAGGAAGCACAGATACGCAGTATTTT
length: 14
V: TRBV10-3
size: .
D: .
J: TRBJ2-3

CDR3: CASSFGTEAFF
DNA: TGTGCCAGCAGTTTCGGTACTGAAGCTTTCTTT
length: 11
V: TRBV28
size: .
D: .
J: TRBJ1-1

CDR3: CASSSGTRSPLHF
DNA: TGTGCCAGCAGTTCCGGGACACGCTCACCCCTCCACTTT
length: 13
V: TRBV28
size: .
D: .
J: TRBJ1-6

CDR3: CASSSSGGVGQFF
DNA: TGTGCCAGCAGTTCTAGCGGTGGGGTCGGGCAGTTCTTC
length: 13
V: TRBV6-2/TRBV6-3
size: .
D: TRBD2
J: TRBJ2-1

CDR3: CASSQTMGQYSLHF
DNA: TGTGCCAGCAGCCAGACCATGGGACAGTATTCCCTCCACTTT
length: 14
V: TRBV7-2
size: .
D: TRBD1
J: TRBJ1-6

CDR3: CASRYSYNQPQHF
DNA: TGTGCCAGCAGATACAGCTACAATCAGCCCCAGCATTTT
length: 13
V: TRBV28
size: .
D: .
J: TRBJ1-5

CDR3: CASTIEGVETEAFF
DNA: TGTGCCAGCACGATCGAGGGGGTCGAAACTGAAGCTTTCTTT
length: 14
V: TRBV2
size: .
D: .
J: TRBJ1-1

CDR3: CASSINRGEDNGYTF
DNA: TGTGCCAGTAGTATAAATCGGGGAGAGGATAATGGCTACACCTTC
length: 15
V: TRBV19
size: .
D: .
J: TRBJ1-2

CDR3: CATSGTTRSSYNEQFF
DNA: TGTGCCACCAGCGGAACTACCCGCAGCTCCTACAATGAGCAGTTCTTC
length: 16
V: TRBV15
size: .
D: .
J: TRBJ2-1

CDR3: CAISTGGLTNEQFF
DNA: TGTGCCATCAGTACGGGGGGGCTGACCAATGAGCAGTTCTTC
length: 14
V: TRBV10-3
size: .
D: TRBD2
J: TRBJ2-1

CDR3: CASSLHGLAGGQQFF
DNA: TGTGCCAGCAGTCTTCACGGACTAGCGGGGGGCCAGCAGTTCTTC
length: 15
V: TRBV6-5
size: .
D: TRBD2
J: TRBJ2-1

CDR3: CASSEASGGAGELFF
DNA: TGTGCCAGCAGTGAAGCTAGCGGGGGGGCCGGGGAGCTGTTTTTT
length: 15
V: TRBV2
size: once
D: TRBD2
J: TRBJ2-2

CDR3: CSAFGTGSQFF
DNA: TGCAGTGCTTTCGGGACAGGGTCACAGTTCTTC
length: 11
V: TRBV20-1
size: .
D: TRBD1
J: TRBJ2-1

CDR3: CASSEAPIRATNEKLFF
DNA: TGTGCCAGCAGTGAGGCCCCCATCCGTGCAACTAATGAAAAACTGTTTTTT
length: 17
V: TRBV25-1
size: .
D: .
J: TRBJ1-4

CDR3: CASSPLSSGGNIQYF
DNA: TGTGCCAGCAGCCCGTTGAGTAGCGGGGGAAACATTCAGTACTTC
length: 15
V: TRBV27
size: .
D: TRBD2
J: TRBJ2-4

CDR3: CASSSPQTKAFF
DNA: TGTGCCAGCAGTTCCCCACAGACTAAAGCTTTCTTT
length: 12
V: TRBV12-3/TRBV12-4
size: .
D: .
J: TRBJ1-1

CDR3: CASREGQGGYGYTF
DNA: TGTGCCAGCAGGGAAGGACAGGGGGGCTATGGCTACACCTTC
length: 14
V: TRBV6-1
size: .
D: TRBD1
J: TRBJ1-2

CDR3: CAIRDRLSTDTQYF
DNA: TGTGCCATCAGGGACAGGCTAAGCACAGATACGCAGTATTTT
length: 14
V: TRBV10-3
size: .
D: TRBD1
J: TRBJ2-3

CDR3: CASSLIGEATDTQYF
DNA: TGCGCCAGCAGCTTGATAGGGGAGGCGACAGATACGCAGTATTTT
length: 15
V: TRBV5-1
size: .
D: .
J: TRBJ2-3

CDR3: CASSVAQFSYNSPLHF
DNA: TGTGCCAGCAGCGTAGCACAGTTCTCCTATAATTCACCCCTCCACTTT
length: 16
V: TRBV9
size: .
D: .
J: TRBJ1-6

CDR3: CASSQGGYSNDNEQFF
DNA: TGCGCCAGCAGCCAGGGGGGATACTCGAACGACAATGAGCAGTTCTTC
length: 16
V: TRBV5-1
size: .
D: .
J: TRBJ2-1

CDR3: CASSDGTGKGEQFF
DNA: TGTGCCAGCAGCGACGGGACAGGGAAGGGTGAGCAGTTCTTC
length: 14
V: TRBV9
size: .
D: TRBD1
J: TRBJ2-1

CDR3: CASSGYSGRSYNEQFF
DNA: TGTGCCAGCAGTGGGTACAGCGGACGGTCCTACAATGAGCAGTTCTTC
length: 16
V: TRBV6-1
size: .
D: .
J: TRBJ2-1

CDR3: CASSPDLAYNEQFF
DNA: TGTGCCAGCTCACCAGACTTAGCGTACAATGAGCAGTTCTTC
length: 14
V: TRBV18
size: once
D: .
J: TRBJ2-1

CDR3: CASSEGVNEKLFF
DNA: TGTGCCAGCAGTGAGGGGGTTAATGAAAAACTGTTTTTT
length: 13
V: TRBV28
size: .
D: .
J: TRBJ1-4

CDR3: CASSLVDREGQETQYF
DNA: TGTGCCAGCAGCTTAGTAGACAGGGAAGGCCAAGAGACCCAGTACTTC
length: 16
V: TRBV7-9
size: .
D: TRBD1
J: TRBJ2-5

CDR3: CASTPKLNYGYTF
DNA: TGTGCCAGCACCCCGAAGCTCAACTATGGCTACACCTTC
length: 13
V: TRBV6-5
size: .
D: .
J: TRBJ1-2

CDR3: CASRLAGSYEQYF
DNA: TGTGCCAGTAGGCTAGCGGGCTCCTACGAGCAGTACTTC
length: 13
V: TRBV19
size: .
D: TRBD2
J: TRBJ2-7

CDR3: CASRANRNNYGYTF
DNA: TGTGCCAGCCGGGCGAACAGGAACAACTATGGCTACACCTTC
length: 14
V: TRBV28
size: .
D: .
J: TRBJ1-2

CDR3: CASSLDAGGFTDTQYF
DNA: TGTGCCAGCAGCTTGGATGCGGGGGGGTTCACAGATACGCAGTATTTT
length: 16
V: TRBV5-6
size: .
D: TRBD2
J: TRBJ2-3

CDR3: CAWTPTYTGELFF
DNA: TGTGCCTGGACTCCTACTTACACCGGGGAGCTGTTTTTT
length: 13
V: TRBV30
size: .
D: .
J: TRBJ2-2

CDR3: CASTRDSSYNSPLHF
DNA: TGCGCCAGCACCCGGGACAGTTCTTATAATTCACCCCTCCACTTT
length: 15
V: TRBV5-1
size: .
D: TRBD1
J: TRBJ1-6

CDR3: CASSLPDRSNQPQHF
DNA: TGTGCCAGCAGTTTACCCGACAGGAGCAATCAGCCCCAGCATTTT
length: 15
V: TRBV28
size: .
D: .
J: TRBJ1-5

CDR3: CASSSLTGELFF
DNA: TGTGCCAGCAGCTCCTTAACCGGGGAGCTGTTTTTT
length: 12
V: TRBV7-2
size: .
D: .
J: TRBJ2-2

CDR3: CASSVTEAFF
DNA: TGTGCCAGCAGTGTAACTGAAGCTTTCTTT
length: 10
V: TRBV2
size: once
D: .
J: TRBJ1-1

CDR3: CASSQVGTSGQETQYF
DNA: TGCGCCAGCAGCCAAGTGGGGACTAGCGGTCAAGAGACCCAGTACTTC
length: 16
V: TRBV4-1
size: .
D: TRBD2
J: TRBJ2-5

CDR3: CASSQGFGRGFQETQYF
DNA: TGTGCCAGCAGCCAAGGATTCGGGCGGGGGTTCCAAGAGACCCAGTACTTC
length: 17
V: TRBV3-1/TRBV3-2
size: .
D: TRBD2
J: TRBJ2-5

CDR3: CASSSSRDRGRRNQPQHF
DNA: TGTGCCAGCAGTTCCTCAAGGGACAGGGGGCGTCGCAATCAGCCCCAGCATTTT
length: 18
V: TRBV28
size: .
D: TRBD1
J: TRBJ1-5

CDR3: CASGRGNLQSEQFF
DNA: TGTGCCAGCGGGCGGGGGAACCTACAAAGTGAGCAGTTCTTC
length: 14
V: TRBV6-6
size: .
D: TRBD2
J: TRBJ2-1